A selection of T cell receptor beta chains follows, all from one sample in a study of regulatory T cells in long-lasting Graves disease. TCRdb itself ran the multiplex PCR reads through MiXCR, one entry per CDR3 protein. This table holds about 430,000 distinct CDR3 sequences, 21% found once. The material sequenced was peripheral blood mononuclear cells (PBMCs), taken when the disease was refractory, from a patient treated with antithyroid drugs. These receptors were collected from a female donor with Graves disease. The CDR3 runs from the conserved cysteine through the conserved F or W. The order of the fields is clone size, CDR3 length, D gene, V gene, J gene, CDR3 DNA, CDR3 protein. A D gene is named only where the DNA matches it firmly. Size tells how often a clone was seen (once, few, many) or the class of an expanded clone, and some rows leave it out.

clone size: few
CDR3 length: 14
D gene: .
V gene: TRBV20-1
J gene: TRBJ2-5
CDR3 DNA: TGCAGTGCTGAATTAGGAGGTCGTCCCGAGACCCAGTACTTC
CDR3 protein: CSAELGGRPETQYF

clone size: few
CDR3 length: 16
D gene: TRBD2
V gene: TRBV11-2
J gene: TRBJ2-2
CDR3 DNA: TGTGCCAGCACCCCGGACCAGCGGGAACACACCGGGGAGCTGTTTTTT
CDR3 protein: CASTPDQREHTGELFF

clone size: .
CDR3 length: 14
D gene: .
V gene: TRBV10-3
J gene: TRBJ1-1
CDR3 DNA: TGTGCCATCACCCCGGGTCAGCGGAACACTGAAGCTTTCTTT
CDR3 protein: CAITPGQRNTEAFF

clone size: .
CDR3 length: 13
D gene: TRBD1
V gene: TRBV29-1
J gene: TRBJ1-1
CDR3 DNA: TGCAGCGGGGAACAGGGGGCGGGAATTGAAGCTTTCTTT
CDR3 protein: CSGEQGAGIEAFF

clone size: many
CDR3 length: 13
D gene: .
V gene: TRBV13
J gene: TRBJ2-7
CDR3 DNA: TGTGCCAGCAGCGCCGGGACTCTGTACGAGCAGTACTTC
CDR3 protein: CASSAGTLYEQYF

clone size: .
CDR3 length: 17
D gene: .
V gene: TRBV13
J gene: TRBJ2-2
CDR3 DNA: TGTGCCAGCAGCTTAGGCCGGGCCACATGGAACACCGGGGAGCTGTTTTTT
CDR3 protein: CASSLGRATWNTGELFF

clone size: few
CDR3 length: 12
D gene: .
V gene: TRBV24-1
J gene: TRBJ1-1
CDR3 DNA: TGTGCCACCAGTGGGGGAAGTTCTGAAGCTTTCTTT
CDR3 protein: CATSGGSSEAFF

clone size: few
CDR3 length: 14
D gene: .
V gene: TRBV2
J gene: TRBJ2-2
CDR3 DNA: TGTGCCAGCAAGGGGGAGGGAAACACCGGGGAGCTGTTTTTT
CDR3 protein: CASKGEGNTGELFF

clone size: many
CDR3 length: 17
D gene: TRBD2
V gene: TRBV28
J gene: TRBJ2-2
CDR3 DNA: TGTGCCAGCAGCGGCAGATATAGCGGGAGGGGAACCGGGGAGCTGTTTTTT
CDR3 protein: CASSGRYSGRGTGELFF

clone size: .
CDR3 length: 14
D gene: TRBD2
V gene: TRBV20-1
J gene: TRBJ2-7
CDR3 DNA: TGCAGTGCTCTTTCTAGCGGGAGGGCCTACGAGCAGTACTTC
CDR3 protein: CSALSSGRAYEQYF

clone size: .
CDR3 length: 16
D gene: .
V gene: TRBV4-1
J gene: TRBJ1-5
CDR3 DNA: TGCGCCAGCAGCCAAGCCCAGGGGACCGGCAATCAGCCCCAGCATTTT
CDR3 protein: CASSQAQGTGNQPQHF

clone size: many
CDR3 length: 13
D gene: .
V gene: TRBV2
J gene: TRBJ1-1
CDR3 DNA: TGTGCCAGCAACCAGGACAAGAACACTGAAGCTTTCTTT
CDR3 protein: CASNQDKNTEAFF

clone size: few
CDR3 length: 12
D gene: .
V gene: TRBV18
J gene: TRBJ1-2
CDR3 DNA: TGTGCCAGCTCACCAAACAAGAGTGGCTACACCTTC
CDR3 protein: CASSPNKSGYTF

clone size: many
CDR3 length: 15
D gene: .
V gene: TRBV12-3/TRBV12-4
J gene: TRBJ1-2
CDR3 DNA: TGTGCCAGCAGTTTGGGAAACGGACAGACGGATGGCTACACCTTC
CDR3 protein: CASSLGNGQTDGYTF

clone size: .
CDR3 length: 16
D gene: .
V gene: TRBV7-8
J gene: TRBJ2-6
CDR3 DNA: TGTGCCAGCAGCTTAGCGCGGGGCTCTGGGGCCAACGTCCTGACTTTC
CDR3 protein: CASSLARGSGANVLTF

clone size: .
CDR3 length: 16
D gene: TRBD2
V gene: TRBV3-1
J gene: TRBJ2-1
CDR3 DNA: TGTGCCAGCAGCCAAGATTCAAGCGGGAGCAGTGGAGGGCAGTTCTTC
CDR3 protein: CASSQDSSGSSGGQFF

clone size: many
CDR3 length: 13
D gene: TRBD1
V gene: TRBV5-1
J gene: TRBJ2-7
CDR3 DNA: TGCGCCAGCAGCGTGGGACAGCGTAGTGAGCAGTACTTC
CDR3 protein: CASSVGQRSEQYF

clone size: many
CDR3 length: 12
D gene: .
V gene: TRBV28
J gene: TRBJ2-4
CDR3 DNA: TGTGCCAGCAGCCTCCTCCGGGCACCCTCGTACTTC
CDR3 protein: CASSLLRAPSYF

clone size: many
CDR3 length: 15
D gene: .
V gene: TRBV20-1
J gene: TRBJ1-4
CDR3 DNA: TGCAGTGCTCCCGGGGATAGAGGGAGTAGTGAAAAACTGTTTTTT
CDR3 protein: CSAPGDRGSSEKLFF

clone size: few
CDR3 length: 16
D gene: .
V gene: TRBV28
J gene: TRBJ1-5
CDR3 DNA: TGTGCCAGCAGTTCCAGTTCAGGGCGTAGCAATCAGCCCCAGCATTTT
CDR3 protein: CASSSSSGRSNQPQHF

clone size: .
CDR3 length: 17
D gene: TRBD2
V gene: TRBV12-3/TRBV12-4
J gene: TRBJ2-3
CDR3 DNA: TGTGCCAGCAGTCGCGGGACTAGCGGGATCCAGGCGGATACGCAGTATTTT
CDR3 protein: CASSRGTSGIQADTQYF

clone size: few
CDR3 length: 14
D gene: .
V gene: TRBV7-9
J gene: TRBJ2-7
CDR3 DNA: TGTGCCAGCAGCTACCAGACAAGAAACGACGAGCAGTACTTC
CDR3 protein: CASSYQTRNDEQYF

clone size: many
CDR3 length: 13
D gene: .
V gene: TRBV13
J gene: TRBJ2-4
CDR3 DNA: TGTGCCAGCAGCGTCCGTTCAGGAAACATTCAGTACTTC
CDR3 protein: CASSVRSGNIQYF

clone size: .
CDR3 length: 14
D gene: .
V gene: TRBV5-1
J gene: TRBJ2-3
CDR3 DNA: TGCGCCAGCAGCAAGACTAGTAGGGACGATACGCAGTATTTT
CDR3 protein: CASSKTSRDDTQYF

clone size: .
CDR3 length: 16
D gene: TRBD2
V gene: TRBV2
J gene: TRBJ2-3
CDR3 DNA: TGTGCCAGCAGTGAATTGTCTAGCGGACTCACAGATACGCAGTATTTT
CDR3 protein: CASSELSSGLTDTQYF

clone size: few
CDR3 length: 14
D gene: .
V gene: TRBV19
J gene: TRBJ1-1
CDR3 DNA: TGTGCCAGTAGTACGTCTGCGATGAACACTGAAGCTTTCTTT
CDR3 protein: CASSTSAMNTEAFF

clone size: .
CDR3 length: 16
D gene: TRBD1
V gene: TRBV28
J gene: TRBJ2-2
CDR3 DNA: TGTGCCAGCAGTGATTTGAAGGGACAGGTCACCGGGGAGCTGTTTTTT
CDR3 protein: CASSDLKGQVTGELFF

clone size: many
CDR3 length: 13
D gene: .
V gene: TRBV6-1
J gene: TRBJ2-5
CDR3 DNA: TGTGCCAGCAGTCGGAGGGAACGGGAGACCCAGTACTTC
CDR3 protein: CASSRRERETQYF

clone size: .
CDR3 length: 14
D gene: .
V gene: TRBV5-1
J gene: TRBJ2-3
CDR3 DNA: TGCGCCAGCAGCTACGGGGGCGACGCAGATACGCAGTATTTT
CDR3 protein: CASSYGGDADTQYF

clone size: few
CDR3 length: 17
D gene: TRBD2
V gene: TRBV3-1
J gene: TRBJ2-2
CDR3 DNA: TGTGCCAGCAGCCAAGCTAGCGGGATCGGCGGGACCGGGGAGCTGTTTTTT
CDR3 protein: CASSQASGIGGTGELFF

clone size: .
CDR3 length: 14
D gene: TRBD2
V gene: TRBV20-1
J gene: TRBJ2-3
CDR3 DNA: TGCAGTGCTACTAGCGGGAGGTTGACAGATACGCAGTATTTT
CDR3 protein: CSATSGRLTDTQYF

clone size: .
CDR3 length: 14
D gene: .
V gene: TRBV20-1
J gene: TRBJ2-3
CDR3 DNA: TGCAGTGCTAGAGGACCGCAGAGCACAGATACGCAGTATTTT
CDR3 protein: CSARGPQSTDTQYF